This TCR beta chain derives from a study of blood T cells in healthy people across ages. V trimming: 5 bases; J trimming: 7 bases; junction bases outside the gene matches: 10. This CDR3 has 15 residues. Germline loops: CDR1 MDHEN, CDR2 SYDVKM. Sample-barcoded 5' priming and a J-beta primer mix drove a second PCR of roughly 7 to 11 cycles. TCRdb redid the calling of the 5' RACE reads with MiXCR, one entry per CDR3 protein. Of about 800,000 distinct CDR3 sequences listed, roughly 25% are singletons. Every donor gave 9 to 10 milliliters of peripheral blood. Per sample, at least 5 micrograms of total RNA were extracted. These same data were also listed under a study on T cells of mothers and their children.

This TCR was recovered from a boy between 10 and 17 years old in good health. Input material: blood. The gene calls are TRBV28 and TRBJ1-2, with 10 nucleotides matching TRBD1. This chain's CDR3 is CASSLLGGQGVGYTF. In nucleotides, the CDR3 is TGTGCCAGCAGTCTCCTTGGAGGACAGGGGGTTGGCTACACCTTC.